This TCR beta chain was captured in a study of blood T cell repertoires in COVID-19 (dated by TCRdb to about 2020). About the investigation overall: Samples from collaborators originated in the United States, Italy and Spain and spanned both the acute and convalescent phases of COVID-19. Where available, HLA class I and class II types were obtained from metadata supplied by the sample provider rather than from assay-based typing. The dataset comprised deeply sampled blood TCRbeta repertoires from subjects exposed to, actively infected with, or recovered from COVID-19. The material from the prospective study consisted of cDNA or gDNA derived from T cells, B-cell-depleted T cells, or PBMCs. The repertoires were released in a freely available public database intended as a resource for research on the immune response to SARS-CoV-2. A de-identified subject ID, COVID-19 status, age in years and sex were almost always included in the sample metadata. Samples came from the ongoing ImmuneRACE study (first 160 participants) plus 1,254 subjects from 6 global collaborators. Results and caveats for the whole study, not just this receptor: The amount of clinical and demographic metadata varied by source and participant and was provided uncurated.

The immunoSEQ Assay, a bias-controlled multiplex PCR, was used to amplify TCRbeta CDR3 regions from genomic DNA. The study's own analysis went as follows. The number of nucleated cells in each sample was estimated from the amplification of reference gene primers within the assay. To quantify the absolute abundance of each unique TCRbeta CDR3 rearrangement, sequence reads were collapsed and filtered. For each sample, productive Simpson clonality was calculated as the square root of Simpson's diversity index across productive rearrangements. This is the immuneACCESS table as TCRdb keeps it, with only in-frame sequences that have V and J called. A part of the clones is gone; compared with another copy, unresolved V genes explain less than half, and the rest is unexplained. That table gives V, J and clone size, and the DNA gave D and trimming. The table for this sample lists about 360,000 clones; around nine tenths of them were counted only once. The ten biggest clones cover just over 7% of the sample.

The CDR3 covers 16 residues, taking in both the cysteine and the phenylalanine. The DNA shown is the 48-base CDR3, in frame from base 1. Remarks on this clone: Its antigen is still unknown. Per-base qualities were not stored, and no clone one base away is much larger.

At one collaborating source in Seattle, patients were enrolled during active infection and were followed longitudinally through the course of disease. The collaborating institutions used their own protocols to collect whole blood in K2EDTA tubes. For TCRbeta analysis, collaborator samples were shipped as frozen whole blood, as isolated PBMCs, or as DNA extracted from either sample type. The sample was peripheral blood. Here the chain combines TRBV21-1 and TRBJ2-7; the table's D gene call, TRBD2, was not cross checked with the DNA. TRBV21-1 is reported as a pseudogene. This sequence was found in an older woman with COVID-19, enrolled during active disease. The nucleotides read TGTGCCAGCAGCAAAGGATCCCCAGCGGAGCCTTACGAGCAGTACTTC. Translated, it reads CASSKGSPAEPYEQYF.